This is a list of T cell receptor beta chains from one sample in a study of identical twins. TCRdb used MiXCR to reprocess the 5' RACE reads, holding one entry per CDR3 protein. Among roughly 350,000 distinct CDR3 sequences listed, about 12% were seen once. These same data were also listed under a study on yellow fever vaccine responses in identical twins.

The sample taken for sequencing was CD8+ T cells sorted from blood. These receptors originate from a young woman in good health. The CDR3 runs from the conserved cysteine through the conserved F or W.

>TRBV12-3/TRBV12-4|TRBJ1-1
CASSPPNQGRPEAFF
>TRBV6-1|TRBJ1-4
CASSEGVANEKLFF
>TRBV5-1|TRBJ2-3
CASSLLGEATDTQYF
>TRBV15|TRBJ2-3
CATSSGQGATDTQYF
>TRBV28|TRBJ2-2
CASSFSTSGRPKNTGELFF
>TRBV28|TRBJ2-1
CASTVGLAGRDEQFF
>TRBV4-1|TRBJ2-3
CASSQDGLAGGQDTQYF
>TRBV19|TRBJ2-1
CASSIVEGGVGVF
>TRBV29-1|TRBJ2-1
CGVHPVSYNEQFF
>TRBV20-1|TRBJ2-3
CSANSGGEVDTQYF
>TRBV9|TRBJ2-1
CASSAPSSDNEQCF
>TRBV11-2|TRBJ2-1
CASSFRDRALDEQFF
>TRBV28|TRBJ2-5
CASSTSRAEETQYF
>TRBV7-8|TRBJ1-1
CASSPKTGAEAFF
>TRBV14|TRBJ2-7
CASSQEGGTRSEQYF
>TRBV10-3|TRBJ2-1
CAIGEGEREVYEQFF
>TRBV28|TRBJ1-2
CASSTEGSYYGYTF
>TRBV11-2|TRBJ1-4
CASSLEAGASEKLFF
>TRBV13|TRBJ2-2
CASSRTPPKKPGLAFGNTGELFF
>TRBV9|TRBJ2-1
CASSGELTNEQFF
>TRBV27|TRBJ2-5
CASSFGLAGQETQYF
>TRBV4-1|TRBJ2-3
CASSQGGGDTQYF
>TRBV7-9|TRBJ1-1
CASSLAKDIRVEAFF
>TRBV27|TRBJ1-4
CASSSAGENEKLFF
>TRBV10-2|TRBJ2-7
CASSEYRGEQYF
>TRBV9|TRBJ2-2
CASSDATGELFF
>TRBV29-1|NA
CSVEVGTADTQHF
>TRBV20-1|TRBJ1-5
CSATSQGDAQPQHF
>TRBV10-1|TRBJ2-7
CASPPGLAGAHEQYF
>TRBV6-5|TRBJ2-1
CASSYSTSGRLDEQFF
>TRBV7-8|TRBJ2-2
CASSLARDSTGELFF
>TRBV24-1|TRBJ2-1
CATSEFPSPGTGSNEQFF
>TRBV7-9|TRBJ2-7
CASSLPGHSDYEQYF
>TRBV5-1|TRBJ2-1
CASSFTSGGDNEQFF
>TRBV29-1|TRBJ1-2
CSVEGTSYGYTF
>TRBV5-1|TRBJ2-1
CASSLAGSSGNEQFF
>TRBV7-3|TRBJ2-3
CASSLYGGSNTQYF
>TRBV12-3/TRBV12-4|TRBJ2-1
CASSLRTGGGEQFF
>TRBV29-1|TRBJ2-1
CSVVGGLYNEQFF
>TRBV11-2|TRBJ2-3
CASSFMDSGDTQYF
>TRBV15|TRBJ2-6
CATSGPGQGLSGANVLTF
>TRBV20-1|TRBJ2-1
CSASRGSGRAYEQFF
>TRBV6-5|TRBJ1-1
CASSYSRLGTEAFF
>TRBV24-1|TRBJ2-3
CATSDLTRVGTDTQYF
>TRBV6-5|TRBJ1-1
CASSHGGGSYSFF
>TRBV27|TRBJ2-2
CASSFFHLEVYTGELFF
>TRBV25-1|TRBJ2-1
CASSEYRGLAGEDNEQFF
>TRBV2|TRBJ2-1
CAGTSGRGNEQFF
>TRBV6-5|TRBJ2-2
CASSYSTAPGELFF
>TRBV7-8|TRBJ2-5
CASSSEAGLAGGPQETQYF
>TRBV12-3/TRBV12-4|TRBJ2-1
CASSLSGPSNEQFF
>TRBV7-2|TRBJ2-7
CASSLDLAGSREQYF
>TRBV20-1|TRBJ1-1
CSASAGMVTEAFF
>TRBV20-1|TRBJ2-5
CSANRPFQETQYF
>TRBV20-1|TRBJ2-1
CSARVSSNEQFF
>TRBV28|TRBJ2-5
CASSSGTSGAQETQYF